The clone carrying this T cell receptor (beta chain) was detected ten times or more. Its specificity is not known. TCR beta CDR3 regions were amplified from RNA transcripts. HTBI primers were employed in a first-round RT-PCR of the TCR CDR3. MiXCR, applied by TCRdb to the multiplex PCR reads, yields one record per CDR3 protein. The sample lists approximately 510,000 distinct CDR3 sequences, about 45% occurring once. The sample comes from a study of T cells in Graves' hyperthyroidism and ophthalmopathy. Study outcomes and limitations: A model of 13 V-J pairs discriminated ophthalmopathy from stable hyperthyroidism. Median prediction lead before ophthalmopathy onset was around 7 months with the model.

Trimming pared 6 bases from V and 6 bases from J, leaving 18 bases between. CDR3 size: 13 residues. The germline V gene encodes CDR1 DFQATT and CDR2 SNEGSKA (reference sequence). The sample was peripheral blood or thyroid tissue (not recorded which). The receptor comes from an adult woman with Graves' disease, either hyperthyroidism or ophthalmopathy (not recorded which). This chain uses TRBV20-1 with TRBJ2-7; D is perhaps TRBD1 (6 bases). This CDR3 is CSASLGAGTEQYF. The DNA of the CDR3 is TGCAGTGCCTCTCTGGGGGCAGGCACCGAGCAGTACTTC.